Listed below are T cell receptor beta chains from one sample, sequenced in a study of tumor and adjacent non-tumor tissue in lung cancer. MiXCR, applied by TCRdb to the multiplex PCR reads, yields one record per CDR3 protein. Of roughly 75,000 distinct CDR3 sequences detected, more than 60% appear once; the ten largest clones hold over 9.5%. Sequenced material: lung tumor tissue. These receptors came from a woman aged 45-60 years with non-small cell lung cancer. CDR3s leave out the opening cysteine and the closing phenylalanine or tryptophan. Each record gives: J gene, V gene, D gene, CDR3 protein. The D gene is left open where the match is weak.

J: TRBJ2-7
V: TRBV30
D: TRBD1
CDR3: TWSVGIRDRGLTDSYEQY

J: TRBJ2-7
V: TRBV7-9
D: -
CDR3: ASSLVGGPSEQY

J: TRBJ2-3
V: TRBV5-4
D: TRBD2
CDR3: PSSLGGVSRTDTQY

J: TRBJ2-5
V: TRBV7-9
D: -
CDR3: ASSYSTGFETQY

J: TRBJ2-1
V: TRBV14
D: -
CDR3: ANSLMTGHDEQF

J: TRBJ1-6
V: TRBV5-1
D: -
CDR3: ASTQTGDSPLH

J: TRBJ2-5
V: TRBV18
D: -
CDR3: ASSEDQEETQY

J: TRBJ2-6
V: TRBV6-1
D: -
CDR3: ASNEVGGGIGSNVLT

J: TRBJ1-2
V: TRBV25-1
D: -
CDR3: ASSVDNGYT

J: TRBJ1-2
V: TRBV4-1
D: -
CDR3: ASSQSNGYT

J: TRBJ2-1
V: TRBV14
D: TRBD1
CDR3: ASSHSYGTGGNEQF

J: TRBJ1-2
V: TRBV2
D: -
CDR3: ASHMSGNPNYGYT

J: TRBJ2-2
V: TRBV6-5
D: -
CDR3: ASRTGIGEAGELF

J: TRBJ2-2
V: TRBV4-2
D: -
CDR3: ANVLKKNTGELF

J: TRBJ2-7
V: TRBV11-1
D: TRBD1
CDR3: ASSRTGVTSYEEY

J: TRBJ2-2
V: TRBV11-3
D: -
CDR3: AGSLAGGTRELF

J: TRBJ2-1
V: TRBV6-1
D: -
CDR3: ASSTYGYKQF

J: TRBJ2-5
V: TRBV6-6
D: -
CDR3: ASRYAEGRETQY

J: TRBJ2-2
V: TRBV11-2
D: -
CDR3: ASNRAAQGNSGELF

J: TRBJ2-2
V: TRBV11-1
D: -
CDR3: ASGVAISRSYHTGELL

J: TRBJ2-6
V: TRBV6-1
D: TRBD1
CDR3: ASSEKGARVSGANVLT

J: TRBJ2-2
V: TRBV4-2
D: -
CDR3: ASALKENTGELF

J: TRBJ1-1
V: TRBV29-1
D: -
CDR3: TVVNRVMKTEAF

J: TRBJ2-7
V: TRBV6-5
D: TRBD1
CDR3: ASRRRTGGESEQY

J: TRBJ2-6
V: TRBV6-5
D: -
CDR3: PSSLVGASPGANVLT